The sequence of this T cell receptor (beta chain) was determined in a study of blood T cell repertoires in COVID-19 (dated by TCRdb to 2020 to 2022). Background for the entire study: The collaborator samples originated in the United States, Italy and Spain and spanned the acute and convalescent phases of COVID-19. Deeply sampled blood TCRbeta repertoires from subjects exposed to, actively infected with, or recovered from COVID-19 were included in the dataset. The samples were drawn from the first 160 participants of the ongoing ImmuneRACE study and from roughly 1,300 subjects provided by 6 global collaborators. The material from the prospective study consisted of cDNA or gDNA derived from T cells, B-cell-depleted T cells, or PBMCs. Where HLA class I and class II types were available, the types were taken from metadata supplied by the sample provider, not from assay-based typing. The repertoires were made available in a free public database intended to serve as a resource for research on the immune response to SARS-CoV-2. The sample metadata nearly always contained a de-identified subject ID, COVID-19 status, age in years and sex. Study-level results and caveats: The amount of clinical and demographic metadata varied by source and participant and was provided uncurated.

Of note for this clone: The antigen this receptor binds is unknown. No much larger clone exists at a distance of one base, and base qualities are not known.

TCRbeta CDR3 regions were amplified from genomic DNA by means of the immunoSEQ Assay, a bias-controlled multiplex PCR. The authors' pipeline ran thus. The number of nucleated cells in each sample was estimated by amplification of reference gene primers within the assay. To quantify the absolute abundance of each unique TCRbeta CDR3 rearrangement, sequence reads were collapsed and filtered. For each sample, productive Simpson clonality was calculated as the square root of Simpson's diversity index across productive rearrangements. Drawn from immuneACCESS, this table holds only the in-frame rearrangements with V and J called that TCRdb kept. Clones are partly lost; checked studies trace under half to an unresolved V gene and leave the rest unexplained. The DNA gave D and trimming, while V, J and clone size come from that table. This sample gives 100,000 or so clones in total; less than 95% of them show up just once. The ten largest make up around 2.5% of the sample.

Collaborating institutions collected whole blood in K2EDTA tubes following their own protocols. Collaborator samples were shipped for TCRbeta analysis as frozen whole blood, isolated PBMCs, or DNA extracted from either sample type. Including the terminal cysteine and phenylalanine, the CDR3 comprises 18 residues. The only DNA kept is the CDR3, 54 bases in frame from the first base. The trim is 0 bases for V and 0 bases for J, with a gap of 17 bases between the germline ends. Based on the germline V gene, the CDR1 and CDR2 sequences are MNHEY and SVGEGT. The sequence links TRBV6-2 or TRBV6-3 to TRBJ1-1; confidence is insufficient to name the D gene. This TCR derives from a human donor with active COVID-19. The donor label of this sample is uncertain. Sequenced: peripheral blood. The nucleotides read TGTGCCAGCAGTTACTCCGTCGTATATAGCATAATGAACACTGAAGCTTTCTTT. This yields the protein CASSYSVVYSIMNTEAFF.